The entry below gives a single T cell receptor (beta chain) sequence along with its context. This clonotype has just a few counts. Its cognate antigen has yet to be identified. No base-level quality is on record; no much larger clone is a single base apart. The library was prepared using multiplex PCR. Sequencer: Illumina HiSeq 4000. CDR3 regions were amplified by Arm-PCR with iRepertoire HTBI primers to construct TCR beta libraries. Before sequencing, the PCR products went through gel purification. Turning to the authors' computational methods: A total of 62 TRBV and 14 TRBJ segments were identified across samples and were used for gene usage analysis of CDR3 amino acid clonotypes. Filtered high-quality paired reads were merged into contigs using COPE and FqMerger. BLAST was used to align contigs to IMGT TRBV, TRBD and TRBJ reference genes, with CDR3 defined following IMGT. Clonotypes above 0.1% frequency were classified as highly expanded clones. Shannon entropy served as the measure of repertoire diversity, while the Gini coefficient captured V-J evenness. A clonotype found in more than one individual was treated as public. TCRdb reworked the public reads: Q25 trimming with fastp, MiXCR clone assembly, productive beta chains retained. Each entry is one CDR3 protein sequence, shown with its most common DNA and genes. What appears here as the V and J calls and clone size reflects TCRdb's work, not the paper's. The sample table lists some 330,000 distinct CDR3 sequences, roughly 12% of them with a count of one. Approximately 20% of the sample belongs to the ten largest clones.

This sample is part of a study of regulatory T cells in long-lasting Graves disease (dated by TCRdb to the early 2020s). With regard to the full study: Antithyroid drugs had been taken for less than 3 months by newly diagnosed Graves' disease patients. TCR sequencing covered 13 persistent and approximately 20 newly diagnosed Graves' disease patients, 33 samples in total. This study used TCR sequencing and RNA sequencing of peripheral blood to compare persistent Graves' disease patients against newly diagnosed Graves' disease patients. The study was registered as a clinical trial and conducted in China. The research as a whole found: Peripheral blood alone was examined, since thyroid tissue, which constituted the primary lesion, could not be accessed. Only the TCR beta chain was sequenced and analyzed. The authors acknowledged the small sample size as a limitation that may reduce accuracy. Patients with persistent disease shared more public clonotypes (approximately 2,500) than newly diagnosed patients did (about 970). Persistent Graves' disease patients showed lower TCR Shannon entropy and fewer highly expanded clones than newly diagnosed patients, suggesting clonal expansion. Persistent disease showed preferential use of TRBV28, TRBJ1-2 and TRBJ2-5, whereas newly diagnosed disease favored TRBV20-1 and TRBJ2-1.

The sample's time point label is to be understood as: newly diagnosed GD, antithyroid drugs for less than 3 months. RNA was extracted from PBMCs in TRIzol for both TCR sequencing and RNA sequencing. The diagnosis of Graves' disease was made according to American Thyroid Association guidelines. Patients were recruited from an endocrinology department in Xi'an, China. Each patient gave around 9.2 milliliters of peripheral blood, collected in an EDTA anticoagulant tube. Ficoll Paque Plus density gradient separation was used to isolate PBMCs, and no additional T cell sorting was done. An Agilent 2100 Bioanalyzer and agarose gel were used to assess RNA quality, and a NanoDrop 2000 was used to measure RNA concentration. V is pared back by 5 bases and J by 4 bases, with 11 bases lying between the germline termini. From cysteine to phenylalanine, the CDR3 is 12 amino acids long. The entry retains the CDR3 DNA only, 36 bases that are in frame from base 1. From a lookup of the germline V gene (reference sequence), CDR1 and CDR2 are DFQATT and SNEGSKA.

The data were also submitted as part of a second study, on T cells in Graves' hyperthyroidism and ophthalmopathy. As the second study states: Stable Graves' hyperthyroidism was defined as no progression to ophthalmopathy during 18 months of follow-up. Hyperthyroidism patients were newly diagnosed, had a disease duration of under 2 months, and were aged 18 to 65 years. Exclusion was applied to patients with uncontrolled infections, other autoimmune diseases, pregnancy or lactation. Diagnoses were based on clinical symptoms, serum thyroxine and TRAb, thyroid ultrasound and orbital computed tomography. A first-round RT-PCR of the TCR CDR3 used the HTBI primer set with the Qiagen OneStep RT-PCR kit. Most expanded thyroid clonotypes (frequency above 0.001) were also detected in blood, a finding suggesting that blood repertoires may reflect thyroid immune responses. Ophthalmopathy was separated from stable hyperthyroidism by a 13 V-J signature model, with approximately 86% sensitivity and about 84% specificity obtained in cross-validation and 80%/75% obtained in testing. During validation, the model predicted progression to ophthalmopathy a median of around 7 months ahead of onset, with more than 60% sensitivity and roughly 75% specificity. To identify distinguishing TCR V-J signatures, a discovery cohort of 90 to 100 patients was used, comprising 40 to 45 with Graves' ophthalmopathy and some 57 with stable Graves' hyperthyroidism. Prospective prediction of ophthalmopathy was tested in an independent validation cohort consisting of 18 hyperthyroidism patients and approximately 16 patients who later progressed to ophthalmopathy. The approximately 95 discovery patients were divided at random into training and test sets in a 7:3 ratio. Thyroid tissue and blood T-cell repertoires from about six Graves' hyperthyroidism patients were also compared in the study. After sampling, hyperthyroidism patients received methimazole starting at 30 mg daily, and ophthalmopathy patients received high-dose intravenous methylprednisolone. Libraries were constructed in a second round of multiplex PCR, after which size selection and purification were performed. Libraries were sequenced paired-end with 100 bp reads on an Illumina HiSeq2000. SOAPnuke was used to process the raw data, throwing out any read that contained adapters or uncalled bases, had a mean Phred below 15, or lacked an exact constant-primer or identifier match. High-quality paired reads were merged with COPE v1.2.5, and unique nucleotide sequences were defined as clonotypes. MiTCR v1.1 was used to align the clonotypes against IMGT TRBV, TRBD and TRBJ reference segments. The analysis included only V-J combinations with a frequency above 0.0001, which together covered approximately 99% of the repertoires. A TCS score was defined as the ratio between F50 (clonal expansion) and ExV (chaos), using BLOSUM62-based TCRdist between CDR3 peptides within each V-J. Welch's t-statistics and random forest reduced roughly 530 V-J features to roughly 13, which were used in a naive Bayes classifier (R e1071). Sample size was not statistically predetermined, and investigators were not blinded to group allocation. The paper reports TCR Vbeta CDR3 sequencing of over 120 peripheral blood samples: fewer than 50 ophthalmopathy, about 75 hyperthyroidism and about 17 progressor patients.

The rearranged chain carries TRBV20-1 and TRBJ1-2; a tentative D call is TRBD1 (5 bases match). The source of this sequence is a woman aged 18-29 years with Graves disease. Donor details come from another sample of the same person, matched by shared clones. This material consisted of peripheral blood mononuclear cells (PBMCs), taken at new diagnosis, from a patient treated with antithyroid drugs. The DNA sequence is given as TGCAGTGCTTGGGACGGTAGCTATGGCTACACCTTC. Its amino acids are CSAWDGSYGYTF.